This TCR beta chain was profiled in a study of PD-L1 blockade in urothelial cancer. V was shortened by 3 bases and J by 4 bases, with 12 bases between the two germline ends. CDR1 and CDR2 (germline): KGHSH, LQKENI. CDR3 length: 14 residues. The method was immunoSEQ multiplex PCR; TCRdb's version includes in-frame clones alone and lacks a portion of them. The data contain about 80,000 clones, approximately 90% of them singletons. Specimen: PBMCs, collected around atezolizumab (anti-PD-L1) treatment. This receptor was identified in a woman aged 65 to 85 with urothelial cancer. V usage is TRBV18 and J usage is TRBJ1-1; D may be TRBD1 (5 bases). The CDR3, as DNA: TGTGCCAGCTCACCCAGCGGGGGGGGCACTGAAGCTTTCTTT. Its protein is CASSPSGGGTEAFF.